The rows below give T cell receptor beta chains drawn from one sample of a study of breast tumors, draining lymph nodes, adjacent tissues. TCRdb analysed the multiplex PCR reads with MiXCR anew, one entry per CDR3 protein. The sample shows 30,000 to 40,000 distinct CDR3 sequences, around a third of them seen only once. The sample taken for sequencing was breast tumor tissue. The source is a female donor with breast cancer. Some clones in this sample may be carry-over from other donors' samples. The CDR3 runs from the conserved cysteine through the conserved F or W. The D gene is left open where the match is weak. Rows may omit the clone size; those that give it use once, few, many or a size class.

j_call: TRBJ2-5; clone_size: many; cdr3_length: 12; d_call: TRBD2; v_call: TRBV29-1; cdr3_nt: TGCAGCGTTGGGGAGGGGACGGAGACCCAGTACTTC; cdr3_aa: CSVGEGTETQYF
j_call: TRBJ2-2; clone_size: many; cdr3_length: 14; d_call: TRBD2; v_call: TRBV20-1; cdr3_nt: TGCAGTGCTTCCCGGGGGGGGGGGGTTGGGGAGCTGTTTTTT; cdr3_aa: CSASRGGGVGELFF
j_call: TRBJ2-3; clone_size: -; cdr3_length: 17; d_call: TRBD2; v_call: TRBV7-7; cdr3_nt: TGTGCTAGCAGCCCTGGGACTAGCGGAGCTAGCACAGATACGCAGTATTTT; cdr3_aa: CASSPGTSGASTDTQYF
j_call: TRBJ1-4; clone_size: many; cdr3_length: 12; d_call: -; v_call: TRBV2; cdr3_nt: TGTGCCACCAAGTGGACGGGCGAAAAACTGTTTTTT; cdr3_aa: CATKWTGEKLFF
j_call: TRBJ2-5; clone_size: -; cdr3_length: 13; d_call: TRBD1; v_call: TRBV12-3/TRBV12-4; cdr3_nt: TGTGCCAGCAAAACGGACAGGGAGAAGACCCAGTACTTC; cdr3_aa: CASKTDREKTQYF
j_call: TRBJ2-1; clone_size: few; cdr3_length: 17; d_call: TRBD1; v_call: TRBV12-3/TRBV12-4; cdr3_nt: TGTGCCAGCAGCCGCAATACCGGGACAGGGGGTAAGAATGAGCAGTTCTTC; cdr3_aa: CASSRNTGTGGKNEQFF
j_call: TRBJ2-3; clone_size: many; cdr3_length: 15; d_call: -; v_call: TRBV7-9; cdr3_nt: TGTGCCAGCAGCTCAGAAGGGAGCAGGACAGATACGCAGTATTTT; cdr3_aa: CASSSEGSRTDTQYF
j_call: TRBJ2-2; clone_size: many; cdr3_length: 16; d_call: -; v_call: TRBV29-1; cdr3_nt: TGCAGCGCGTTCGTCCCGGGACACAGGCCCACCGGGGAGCTGTTTTTT; cdr3_aa: CSAFVPGHRPTGELFF
j_call: TRBJ2-1; clone_size: many; cdr3_length: 16; d_call: TRBD2; v_call: TRBV5-4; cdr3_nt: TGTGCCAGCAGCTTACAACTAGCGGGAAGAGGAAATGAGCAGTTCTTC; cdr3_aa: CASSLQLAGRGNEQFF
j_call: TRBJ2-1; clone_size: many; cdr3_length: 12; d_call: -; v_call: TRBV10-3; cdr3_nt: TGTGCCATCAGTGAGTCAGGGGGGGAGCAGTTCTTC; cdr3_aa: CAISESGGEQFF
j_call: TRBJ2-1; clone_size: -; cdr3_length: 14; d_call: TRBD2; v_call: TRBV20-1; cdr3_nt: TGCAGTGCTAAGGGACTAGCGGTTTACAATGAGCAGTTCTTC; cdr3_aa: CSAKGLAVYNEQFF
j_call: TRBJ2-1; clone_size: many; cdr3_length: 13; d_call: -; v_call: TRBV5-1; cdr3_nt: TGCGCCAGCAGCTTGGCGATGGATAATGAGCAGTTCTTC; cdr3_aa: CASSLAMDNEQFF
j_call: TRBJ2-7; clone_size: once; cdr3_length: 14; d_call: -; v_call: TRBV7-9; cdr3_nt: TGTGCCAGCAGCTTTGTACAGGACTCCTACGAGCAGTACTTC; cdr3_aa: CASSFVQDSYEQYF
j_call: TRBJ2-3; clone_size: many; cdr3_length: 20; d_call: -; v_call: TRBV14; cdr3_nt: TGTGCCAGCAGACACCACGTGAGCAGGCTGATTCTGGTCCTGACAGATACGCAGTATTTT; cdr3_aa: CASRHHVSRLILVLTDTQYF
j_call: TRBJ2-7; clone_size: -; cdr3_length: 15; d_call: TRBD2; v_call: TRBV15; cdr3_nt: TGTGCCACCAGTCGGGGTCTGGCGGGAGCGAGCGAGCAGTACTTC; cdr3_aa: CATSRGLAGASEQYF
j_call: TRBJ1-2; clone_size: once; cdr3_length: 14; d_call: -; v_call: TRBV15; cdr3_nt: TGTGCCACCAGCAGAGGGGGACCAGGGGATGGCTACACCTTC; cdr3_aa: CATSRGGPGDGYTF
j_call: TRBJ2-1; clone_size: many; cdr3_length: 20; d_call: TRBD2; v_call: TRBV5-1; cdr3_nt: TGCGCCAGCAGCGTGGCAGGGGGGACTAGCGGTTACAGCTCCTACAATGAGCAGTTCTTC; cdr3_aa: CASSVAGGTSGYSSYNEQFF
j_call: TRBJ1-5; clone_size: many; cdr3_length: 14; d_call: -; v_call: TRBV12-3/TRBV12-4; cdr3_nt: TGTGCCAGCAGTTTAGGGGGAGGGATTCAGCCCCAGCATTTT; cdr3_aa: CASSLGGGIQPQHF
j_call: TRBJ2-3; clone_size: many; cdr3_length: 16; d_call: TRBD1; v_call: TRBV9; cdr3_nt: TGTGCCAGCAGCGTAGAGACAGGGGGTAGCACAGATACGCAGTATTTT; cdr3_aa: CASSVETGGSTDTQYF
j_call: TRBJ2-5; clone_size: medium-sized; cdr3_length: 17; d_call: -; v_call: TRBV7-2; cdr3_nt: TGTGCCAGCAGCCTCCCCCCTATGGCGGGGTACCAAGAGACCCAGTACTTC; cdr3_aa: CASSLPPMAGYQETQYF
j_call: TRBJ2-5; clone_size: many; cdr3_length: 16; d_call: TRBD2; v_call: TRBV27; cdr3_nt: TGTGCCAGCAGTTTCTTCTCACCGGGACTAGCTGAGACCCAGTACTTC; cdr3_aa: CASSFFSPGLAETQYF
j_call: TRBJ2-5; clone_size: many; cdr3_length: 16; d_call: -; v_call: TRBV7-9; cdr3_nt: TGTGCCAGCAGCCCCTCCCCAGGAGAAAACCAAGAGACCCAGTACTTC; cdr3_aa: CASSPSPGENQETQYF
j_call: TRBJ2-1; clone_size: many; cdr3_length: 14; d_call: -; v_call: TRBV7-8; cdr3_nt: TGTGCCAGCAGCCTAGGGGCTAAGGACAATGAGCAGTTCTTC; cdr3_aa: CASSLGAKDNEQFF
j_call: TRBJ2-7; clone_size: many; cdr3_length: 15; d_call: TRBD1; v_call: TRBV11-2; cdr3_nt: TGTGCCAGCAGCTTAGCACCCGGGACAGCCTACGAGCAGTACTTC; cdr3_aa: CASSLAPGTAYEQYF
j_call: TRBJ2-3; clone_size: -; cdr3_length: 16; d_call: TRBD1; v_call: TRBV7-2; cdr3_nt: TGTGCCAGCAGCCGGAGGGACAGGGCTGGCACAGATACGCAGTATTTT; cdr3_aa: CASSRRDRAGTDTQYF
j_call: TRBJ2-7; clone_size: many; cdr3_length: 15; d_call: -; v_call: TRBV7-8; cdr3_nt: TGTGCCAGCAGCTTAGAAACAGGTGCATCCTACGAGCAGTACTTC; cdr3_aa: CASSLETGASYEQYF
j_call: TRBJ2-3; clone_size: many; cdr3_length: 14; d_call: -; v_call: TRBV6-6; cdr3_nt: TGTGCCAGCAGTTTACTGTCTAGACCAGATACGCAGTATTTT; cdr3_aa: CASSLLSRPDTQYF
j_call: TRBJ2-4; clone_size: -; cdr3_length: 20; d_call: TRBD2; v_call: TRBV4-1; cdr3_nt: TGCGCCAGCAGCCAAGATATGGCTAGCGGGAGGGCCGCGGCCAAAAACATTCAGTACTTC; cdr3_aa: CASSQDMASGRAAAKNIQYF
j_call: TRBJ2-1; clone_size: medium-sized; cdr3_length: 15; d_call: TRBD2; v_call: TRBV20-1; cdr3_nt: TGCAGTGCTAGAGTCGCTAGCGGGTACTACAATGAGCAGTTCTTC; cdr3_aa: CSARVASGYYNEQFF
j_call: TRBJ2-7; clone_size: -; cdr3_length: 16; d_call: TRBD1; v_call: TRBV6-5; cdr3_nt: TGTGCCAGCAGTCTAAGATCCGGGACAGGGGCCTACGAGCAGTACTTC; cdr3_aa: CASSLRSGTGAYEQYF
j_call: TRBJ2-1; clone_size: -; cdr3_length: 15; d_call: -; v_call: TRBV7-2; cdr3_nt: TGTGCCAGCAGCTTATACCCGGGAGAACTCTATGAGCAGTTCTTC; cdr3_aa: CASSLYPGELYEQFF
j_call: TRBJ2-1; clone_size: many; cdr3_length: 14; d_call: TRBD1; v_call: TRBV24-1; cdr3_nt: TGTGCCACCAGTGATGTGGGACAGGTGAATGAGCAGTTCTTC; cdr3_aa: CATSDVGQVNEQFF
j_call: TRBJ1-5; clone_size: many; cdr3_length: 19; d_call: -; v_call: TRBV6-1; cdr3_nt: TGTGCCAGCAGTGAAAACGGACAGTCCCCTGGCCTTACCAATCAGCCCCAGCATTTT; cdr3_aa: CASSENGQSPGLTNQPQHF
j_call: TRBJ2-3; clone_size: many; cdr3_length: 16; d_call: TRBD2; v_call: TRBV7-8; cdr3_nt: TGTGCCAGCAGCACCGAACTAGCGGCTAGCACAGATACGCAGTATTTT; cdr3_aa: CASSTELAASTDTQYF
j_call: TRBJ2-1; clone_size: many; cdr3_length: 15; d_call: TRBD1; v_call: TRBV11-2; cdr3_nt: TGTGCCAGCAGTCAAAACCGGGACAGCTACAATGAGCAGTTCTTC; cdr3_aa: CASSQNRDSYNEQFF
j_call: TRBJ2-7; clone_size: -; cdr3_length: 13; d_call: -; v_call: TRBV20-1; cdr3_nt: TGCAGTGCATCGCAGGGGCACACCTACGAGCAGTACTTC; cdr3_aa: CSASQGHTYEQYF
j_call: TRBJ2-2; clone_size: many; cdr3_length: 13; d_call: -; v_call: TRBV20-1; cdr3_nt: TGCAGTGCTAGACCTAGTGGCACCGGGGAGCTGTTTTTT; cdr3_aa: CSARPSGTGELFF
j_call: TRBJ1-5; clone_size: -; cdr3_length: 16; d_call: TRBD1; v_call: TRBV7-2; cdr3_nt: TGTGCCAGCAGCTATAGCGGGCGAGGGACAGATCAGCCCCAGCATTTT; cdr3_aa: CASSYSGRGTDQPQHF
j_call: TRBJ2-1; clone_size: many; cdr3_length: 13; d_call: -; v_call: TRBV12-3/TRBV12-4; cdr3_nt: TGTGCCAGCAGTTTGGGGGGCCTCAATGAGCAGTTCTTC; cdr3_aa: CASSLGGLNEQFF
j_call: TRBJ2-4; clone_size: -; cdr3_length: 15; d_call: -; v_call: TRBV20-1; cdr3_nt: TGCAGTGCTAGAGATTGCCAACTAGCCAAAAACATTCAGTACTTC; cdr3_aa: CSARDCQLAKNIQYF
j_call: TRBJ2-1; clone_size: many; cdr3_length: 15; d_call: -; v_call: TRBV5-6; cdr3_nt: TGTGCCAGCAGCTTGGGGTGGGGCTCCTACAATGAGCAGTTCTTC; cdr3_aa: CASSLGWGSYNEQFF
j_call: TRBJ1-6; clone_size: -; cdr3_length: 14; d_call: -; v_call: TRBV20-1; cdr3_nt: TGCAGTGCTAGACCGGACGGACTTAATTCACCCCTCCACTTT; cdr3_aa: CSARPDGLNSPLHF
j_call: TRBJ2-7; clone_size: few; cdr3_length: 18; d_call: TRBD2; v_call: TRBV14; cdr3_nt: TGTGCCAGCAGCCAAAGTCACAAAAAGGGACTAGGCGCCTACGAGCAGTACTTC; cdr3_aa: CASSQSHKKGLGAYEQYF
j_call: TRBJ1-2; clone_size: few; cdr3_length: 12; d_call: -; v_call: TRBV6-1; cdr3_nt: TGTGCCAGCAGTGAAGAAGGGTACGGCTACACCTTC; cdr3_aa: CASSEEGYGYTF
j_call: TRBJ2-1; clone_size: -; cdr3_length: 15; d_call: TRBD2; v_call: TRBV20-1; cdr3_nt: TGCAGTGCTAGAGAGCGCGGGAGCTTTGGCAATGAGCAGTTCTTC; cdr3_aa: CSARERGSFGNEQFF